The next 2 T cell receptor beta chains were all read from a single sample in a study of response to subunit inactivated influenza vaccine. TCRdb ran MiXCR on the RT-PCR reads and lists one entry per CDR3 protein. The data contain about 650,000 distinct CDR3 sequences, 15% to 18% of them singletons. Here the sequenced sample was PBMCs from blood, taken 11 to 12 days after vaccination. The receptors were gathered from a man aged 50 to 60 who received an inactivated influenza vaccine.

CDR3 sequence reads: CASSPIKKVPATETQYF. Here the CDR3 DNA reads TGTGCCAGCAGCCCCATTAAAAAGGTCCCGGCGACAGAGACCCAGTACTTC. This chain uses TRBV28 with TRBJ2-5; D unclear. The germline CDR1 and CDR2 sequences are MDHEN and SYDVKM. V was clipped by 6 bases and J by 4 bases, with 24 bases between them. CDR3 length: 17 residues.

The chain is built from TRBV5-1 and TRBJ1-3, with D possibly being TRBD1 (6 bases). V was trimmed by 0 bases and J by 4 bases, leaving 11 bases between them. Germline V lookup: CDR1 SGHRS, CDR2 YFSETQ. CDR3 size: 15 residues. CDR3 bases: TGCGCCAGCAGCTTGGGACAGGTGAACGGAAACACCATATATTTT. Its protein is CASSLGQVNGNTIYF.